A single sample gave rise to the 7 T cell receptor beta chains below, sequenced in a study of control samples from healthy donors and cancer patients. The table came from immunoSEQ multiplex PCR; TCRdb's copy has only in-frame clones and leaves some out. The sample yields roughly 100,000 clones, about four fifths seen once. The sample comprised blood. The receptor source for this set is a woman aged 45-60 years in good health.

The chain links TRBV6-5 to TRBJ1-4, with a weak D call TRBD1 (6 bases). This CDR3 has 14 residues. Germline V lookup: CDR1 MNHEY, CDR2 SVGAGI. The V end lost 6 bases, the J end lost 3 bases, and 11 bases lay between the germline ends. The CDR3 sequence: CASSRDTPNEKLFF. The CDR3 nucleotides are TGTGCCAGCAGCAGGGACACCCCTAATGAAAAACTGTTTTTT.

The chain is built from TRBV24-1 and TRBJ1-2; 11 bases are shared with TRBD1. The CDR3 is 15 residues long. Germline loops: CDR1 KGHDR, CDR2 SFDVKD. Trimming cost V 3 bases and J 8 bases; bases outside gene matches: 7. The CDR3, as DNA: TGTGCCACCAGTGATCCAGGACAGGGGGCAGAGGGCTACACCTTC. Amino acid sequence: CATSDPGQGAEGYTF.

This chain links TRBV24-1 with TRBJ2-1, with D possibly being TRBD1 (6 bases). CDR1 and CDR2 from the germline V gene are KGHDR and SFDVKD. Trimming removed 7 bases from V and 9 bases from J, with 15 bases in between. This CDR3 comprises 13 residues. The CDR3 is CATSKQLQGEQFF. The CDR3 DNA is TGTGCCACCAGCAAGCAGTTACAGGGTGAGCAGTTCTTC.

The chain employs TRBV14 and TRBJ1-6, with 7 bases lining up with TRBD1. Germline V gene data show CDR1 as SGHDN and CDR2 as FVKESK. Unmatched junction bases numbered 0, after V lost 3 bases and J lost 4 bases. The CDR3 covers 14 residues. The CDR3 sequence: CASSQTGYNSPLHF. The CDR3 coding sequence is TGTGCCAGCAGCCAGACAGGGTATAATTCACCCCTCCACTTT.

V usage is TRBV4-2 and J usage is TRBJ1-2; 8 bases match TRBD1. Germline V gives CDR1 LGHNA, CDR2 YNFKEQ. The CDR3 sequence is 16 residues long. Trimming at V came to 0 bases and at J to 4 bases, leaving 7 bases not matched to a gene. Here the CDR3 DNA reads TGTGCCAGCAGCCAAGACCGGGACAGGCTTTCCTATGGCTACACCTTC. This sequence encodes CASSQDRDRLSYGYTF.

This rearrangement joins TRBV10-3 to TRBJ1-6; a weak D match, TRBD1 (6 bases). In germline, CDR1 is ENHRY, CDR2 SYGVKD. The CDR3 is 16 residues long. V was cut by 3 bases and J by 10 bases, with 19 bases left in between. The CDR3 reads CAISDSSDTGLSPLHF. The CDR3 nucleotides are TGTGCCATCAGTGACAGTTCGGACACAGGGCTCTCACCCCTCCACTTT.

This chain joins TRBV28 and TRBJ2-4; a weak D match, TRBD1 (5 bases). From germline, CDR1 is MDHEN and CDR2 SYDVKM. The CDR3 loop spans 15 amino acids. V lost 6 bases and J lost 2, with 14 bases in between. The CDR3 loop reads CASSRDVLTKNIQYF. For the CDR3, the DNA is TGTGCCAGCAGCAGGGATGTCCTTACCAAAAACATTCAGTACTTC.